This T cell receptor (beta chain) stems from a study of T cells after yellow fever vaccination. The length of the CDR3 is 12 residues. CDR1 and CDR2 from the germline V gene are LGHNA and YSLEER. Trimming shortened V by 0 bases and J by 10 bases, and 9 bases separated the two germline ends. It was through 5'RACE template switching that TCR cDNA was made, with a universal primer site and UMIs added. One entry per CDR3 protein results from TCRdb running MiXCR on the 5' RACE reads. The sample holds around 100,000 distinct CDR3 sequences, 5.8% seen once. The V gene is TRBV4-3, the J gene TRBJ1-2; D gene ambiguous. This receptor was obtained from a man aged 18 to 30 who received the YFV17D yellow fever vaccine. Here the sequenced sample was CD8+ T cells sorted from PBMCs, taken 10 days after the yellow fever booster vaccination. CDR3 nucleotide sequence: TGCGCCAGCAGCCAAGATAGGCTACACTACACCTTC. This sequence encodes CASSQDRLHYTF.